This is a list of T cell receptor beta chains from one sample in a study of beta chain features in type 1 diabetes. The data were produced by immunoSEQ multiplex PCR, yet TCRdb's version contains in-frame clones alone and is incomplete. The table includes roughly 140,000 clones, 11% detected once. Material: central memory CD4+ T cells from blood. These TCRs come from a man aged 18 to 30 in good health. Both conserved end residues are part of each CDR3. D genes are given only for firm matches. For some rows the clone size is stated as once, few or many, or as a class when expanded; others skip it.

V gene: TRBV18
D gene: NA
clone size: few
J gene: TRBJ1-4
CDR3 DNA: TGTGCCAGCTCACTGGGGCTAACTAATGAAAAACTGTTTTTT
CDR3 protein: CASSLGLTNEKLFF

V gene: TRBV7-9
D gene: NA
clone size: NA
J gene: TRBJ2-5
CDR3 DNA: TGTGCCAGCAGCTTGGGGGAATGGGAGACCCAGTACTTC
CDR3 protein: CASSLGEWETQYF

V gene: TRBV7-9
D gene: NA
clone size: NA
J gene: TRBJ2-3
CDR3 DNA: TGTGCCAGCAGCTTACAGTCTTTCACTGATTTT
CDR3 protein: CASSLQSFTDF

V gene: TRBV28
D gene: NA
clone size: few
J gene: TRBJ1-5
CDR3 DNA: TGTGCCAGCAGCTACTCAAGCGGGGGCAATCAGCCCCAGCATTTT
CDR3 protein: CASSYSSGGNQPQHF

V gene: TRBV29-1
D gene: NA
clone size: NA
J gene: TRBJ2-3
CDR3 DNA: TGCAGCGGTGACCCAATGGGGGATACGCAGTATTTT
CDR3 protein: CSGDPMGDTQYF

V gene: TRBV4-3
D gene: NA
clone size: NA
J gene: TRBJ2-1
CDR3 DNA: TGCGCCAGCAGCCTGACTGTAATTCCGGACAATGAGCAGTTCTTC
CDR3 protein: CASSLTVIPDNEQFF

V gene: TRBV7-2
D gene: NA
clone size: NA
J gene: TRBJ1-2
CDR3 DNA: TGTGCCAGCAGCTTAGAACAGAGGCATCTTGGTTCGCGTGGCTACACCTTC
CDR3 protein: CASSLEQRHLGSRGYTF

V gene: TRBV30
D gene: NA
clone size: few
J gene: TRBJ2-1
CDR3 DNA: TGTGCCTGGAGTGCCGGACAGCGAAGTCGGTTCTTC
CDR3 protein: CAWSAGQRSRFF

V gene: TRBV5-4
D gene: NA
clone size: NA
J gene: TRBJ1-5
CDR3 DNA: TGTGCCAGCAGCCATTTCAGGGAGGGAGATCAGCCCCAGCATTTT
CDR3 protein: CASSHFREGDQPQHF

V gene: TRBV28
D gene: NA
clone size: few
J gene: TRBJ1-2
CDR3 DNA: TGTGCCAGCACCACAGGTCCCCCACTCTATGGCTACACCTTC
CDR3 protein: CASTTGPPLYGYTF

V gene: TRBV7-9
D gene: TRBD2
clone size: NA
J gene: TRBJ2-3
CDR3 DNA: TGTGCCAGCAGCTTCGGGACTAGCCCCACAGATACGCAGTATTTT
CDR3 protein: CASSFGTSPTDTQYF

V gene: TRBV4-3
D gene: TRBD1
clone size: few
J gene: TRBJ1-1
CDR3 DNA: TGCGCCAGCAGCCAAGTCAAGGGATCTGGGACAGTTGAAGCTTTCTTT
CDR3 protein: CASSQVKGSGTVEAFF

V gene: TRBV19
D gene: NA
clone size: few
J gene: TRBJ1-1
CDR3 DNA: TGTGCCAGTAGGACTAGCACAGGGAACACTGAAGCTTTCTTT
CDR3 protein: CASRTSTGNTEAFF

V gene: TRBV6-1
D gene: NA
clone size: NA
J gene: TRBJ2-5
CDR3 DNA: TGTGCCAGCAGTGACCTCTTACACCGGGGGCAAGAGACCCAGTACTTC
CDR3 protein: CASSDLLHRGQETQYF

V gene: TRBV28
D gene: TRBD2
clone size: few
J gene: TRBJ2-7
CDR3 DNA: TGTGCCAGCAGTCTACCCGGGACTAGCGGGAGGGCTCGCGAGCAGTACTTC
CDR3 protein: CASSLPGTSGRAREQYF

V gene: TRBV7-2
D gene: NA
clone size: few
J gene: TRBJ1-4
CDR3 DNA: TGTGCCAGCAGCTTAGAAACAGGGCGTAATGAAAAACTGTTTTTT
CDR3 protein: CASSLETGRNEKLFF

V gene: TRBV6-5
D gene: TRBD1
clone size: few
J gene: TRBJ1-3
CDR3 DNA: TGTGCCAGCCGGACAGGGATTAGCTCTGGAAACACCATATATTTT
CDR3 protein: CASRTGISSGNTIYF

V gene: TRBV5-4
D gene: TRBD2
clone size: many
J gene: TRBJ2-3
CDR3 DNA: TGTGCCAGCAGAGATAGCGGGAGCCCTACAGATACGCAGTATTTT
CDR3 protein: CASRDSGSPTDTQYF

V gene: TRBV2
D gene: NA
clone size: NA
J gene: TRBJ2-4
CDR3 DNA: TGTGCCAGCACCCGAGGGGGGGTTGAAAACATTCAGTACTTC
CDR3 protein: CASTRGGVENIQYF

V gene: TRBV7-3
D gene: NA
clone size: NA
J gene: TRBJ2-5
CDR3 DNA: TGTGCCAGCAGCGGAAAGGGGGTGGGAACCCAGTACTTC
CDR3 protein: CASSGKGVGTQYF

V gene: TRBV5-6
D gene: NA
clone size: NA
J gene: TRBJ2-6
CDR3 DNA: TGTGCCAGCAGCTTGTACTCAGGGACCGGGGCCAACGTCCTGACTTTC
CDR3 protein: CASSLYSGTGANVLTF

V gene: TRBV19
D gene: NA
clone size: NA
J gene: TRBJ2-7
CDR3 DNA: TGTGCCAGTAGTAACGACCGCGGCTACGAGCAGTACTTC
CDR3 protein: CASSNDRGYEQYF

V gene: TRBV7-9
D gene: TRBD2
clone size: few
J gene: TRBJ2-5
CDR3 DNA: TGTGCCAGCAGCTTAAGCGGGGGTAAAGAGACCCAGTACTTC
CDR3 protein: CASSLSGGKETQYF

V gene: TRBV7-7
D gene: NA
clone size: NA
J gene: TRBJ2-6
CDR3 DNA: TGTGCCAGCAGCTTAGCTGGTGGGGCCAACGTCCTGACTTTC
CDR3 protein: CASSLAGGANVLTF

V gene: TRBV30
D gene: NA
clone size: NA
J gene: TRBJ1-1
CDR3 DNA: TGTGCCTGGAGCCTCGACGGATTCAACACTGAAGCTTTCTTT
CDR3 protein: CAWSLDGFNTEAFF

V gene: TRBV6-5
D gene: TRBD1
clone size: NA
J gene: TRBJ1-1
CDR3 DNA: TGTGCCAGCTGGACAGGGAACACTGAAGCTTTCTTT
CDR3 protein: CASWTGNTEAFF

V gene: TRBV4-2
D gene: TRBD2
clone size: NA
J gene: TRBJ2-1
CDR3 DNA: TGTGCCAGCAGCCAAGATACCGGGAGGGTAGATGAGCAGTTCTTC
CDR3 protein: CASSQDTGRVDEQFF

V gene: TRBV7-9
D gene: NA
clone size: NA
J gene: TRBJ1-2
CDR3 DNA: TGTGCCAGCAGTGAGACGGATTTAGGCTACACCTTC
CDR3 protein: CASSETDLGYTF

V gene: TRBV5-4
D gene: NA
clone size: few
J gene: TRBJ1-1
CDR3 DNA: TGTGCCAGCAGCTTGCAGACCTCGACTAGAGGGACTGAAGCTTTCTTT
CDR3 protein: CASSLQTSTRGTEAFF

V gene: TRBV7-9
D gene: TRBD1
clone size: NA
J gene: TRBJ1-1
CDR3 DNA: TGTGCCAGCATTCAGGGGGGTGAAGCTTTCTTT
CDR3 protein: CASIQGGEAFF

V gene: TRBV5-1
D gene: NA
clone size: few
J gene: TRBJ2-1
CDR3 DNA: TGCGCCAGCAGCTTGGTGCCAGGTTCTAACAATGAGCAGTTCTTC
CDR3 protein: CASSLVPGSNNEQFF

V gene: TRBV4-2
D gene: NA
clone size: NA
J gene: TRBJ2-4
CDR3 DNA: TGTGCCAGCAGCCAAGAACGGGGCCTAGGTTTTTCCCATATAGCCAAAAACATTCAGTACTTC
CDR3 protein: CASSQERGLGFSHIAKNIQYF

V gene: TRBV5-1
D gene: TRBD1
clone size: NA
J gene: TRBJ1-2
CDR3 DNA: TGCGCCAGCAAGACAGGGGACGATGGCTACACCTTC
CDR3 protein: CASKTGDDGYTF

V gene: TRBV11-2
D gene: NA
clone size: NA
J gene: TRBJ2-3
CDR3 DNA: TGTGCCAGCAGCTTACCAATAGCGACTAGCACAGATACGCAGTATTTT
CDR3 protein: CASSLPIATSTDTQYF

V gene: TRBV2
D gene: NA
clone size: NA
J gene: TRBJ2-1
CDR3 DNA: TGTGCCAGCAGTGCCCGGCGGGGCGGGTCCTACAATGAGCAGTTCTTC
CDR3 protein: CASSARRGGSYNEQFF

V gene: TRBV9
D gene: TRBD1
clone size: NA
J gene: TRBJ2-1
CDR3 DNA: TGTGCCAGCAACCCAACAGGGGGAGATTCCAATGAGCAGTTCTTC
CDR3 protein: CASNPTGGDSNEQFF

V gene: TRBV19
D gene: NA
clone size: NA
J gene: TRBJ2-1
CDR3 DNA: TGTGCCAGTAGTGGGCCGTCTGAGCAGTTCTTC
CDR3 protein: CASSGPSEQFF

V gene: TRBV4-1
D gene: NA
clone size: few
J gene: TRBJ2-5
CDR3 DNA: TGCGCCAGCAGCCAAACCGGGGCGAGAGAGACCCAGTACTTC
CDR3 protein: CASSQTGARETQYF

V gene: TRBV5-4
D gene: TRBD2
clone size: NA
J gene: TRBJ2-2
CDR3 DNA: TGTGCCAGCAGCTTAGCGGGAGTGGTCACCGGGGAGCTGTTTTTT
CDR3 protein: CASSLAGVVTGELFF

V gene: TRBV7-2
D gene: NA
clone size: NA
J gene: TRBJ2-7
CDR3 DNA: TGTGCCAGCAGCCCGCAACTGACAGAAACCTACGAGCAGTACTTC
CDR3 protein: CASSPQLTETYEQYF

V gene: TRBV4-3
D gene: NA
clone size: NA
J gene: TRBJ2-3
CDR3 DNA: TGCGCCAGCAGCCAAGAATCTAGCACAGATACGCAGTATTTT
CDR3 protein: CASSQESSTDTQYF